The 32 T cell receptor beta chains listed next were all sequenced from one sample in a study of a mutant IDH1 vaccine in newly diagnosed glioma. Their specific antigens are unknown. Time point here: week 11, during vaccination. Vaccination comprised doses that each held 300 ug of mutant IDH1 20-mer peptide, plus topical imiquimod. Method: immunoSEQ multiplex PCR; TCRdb's copy keeps in-frame clones and lacks some. The table has some 120,000 clones, roughly 75% seen once. The sequencing used PBMCs, collected from a glioma patient whose treatment included an IDH1 peptide vaccine. All receptors come from a middle-aged man with glioma.

A few counts support this clone. This chain uses TRBV19 with TRBJ2-1; D is unresolved. The CDR3 is 12 amino acids. V was cut by 6 bases and J by 3 bases, with 6 bases left in between. Germline CDR1 LNHDA, CDR2 SQIVND (reference sequence). CDR3 region: CASRSDYNEQFF. The CDR3 DNA is TGTGCCAGTAGGTCCGACTACAATGAGCAGTTCTTC.

V and J are TRBV5-6 and TRBJ1-3, with 10 bases that match TRBD1. The germline V gene has CDR1 SGHDT and CDR2 YYEEEE. The CDR3 sequence is 15 residues long. After removal of 4 bases from V and 2 bases from J, the junction contained 3 bases not matched to a gene. CDR3 bases: TGTGCCAGCAGCGCAGGGACAGGGGCTGGAAACACCATATATTTT. It translates to CASSAGTGAGNTIYF.

The J gene is TRBJ2-4, the V gene TRBV7-3; weak D call: TRBD1 (6 bases). The CDR3 runs to 16 residues. The germline V and J ends were trimmed by 2 bases and 0 bases, with 11 bases remaining between them. The germline V gene encodes CDR1 SGHTA and CDR2 FQGTGA. The CDR3 region is CASSLLEGEAKNIQYF. In nucleotides, the CDR3 is TGTGCCAGCAGCTTACTAGAGGGGGAAGCCAAAAACATTCAGTACTTC.

This clone was seen more than once but under ten times. The rearrangement links TRBV5-1 to TRBJ2-7; TRBD2 agrees at 14 bases. Per germline, CDR1 SGHRS and CDR2 YFSETQ. Trimming cost V 2 bases and J 2 bases; bases outside gene matches: 6. CDR3 length equals 17 residues. This CDR3 reads CASSFRTSGRITYEQYF. CDR3 DNA sequence: TGCGCCAGCAGCTTTCGGACTAGCGGGAGGATAACCTACGAGCAGTACTTC.

Written as DNA, the CDR3 is TGTGCCAGCAGCGAGGACAGGGGGCGAGAGCAGTACTTC. This encodes CASSEDRGREQYF. The V and J genes are TRBV6-4 and TRBJ2-7; 11 nucleotides line up with TRBD1. The CDR3 is made up of 13 amino acids. Unmatched junction bases numbered 5, after V lost 6 bases and J lost 7 bases. Per the germline V gene, CDR1 is MRHNA and CDR2 is SNTAGT.

The J gene is TRBJ2-2, the V gene TRBV5-1; 8 bases match TRBD1. J gave up 3 bases and V 0 bases, and 4 bases lay outside the gene matches. Germline V gene lookup returns CDR1 SGHRS and CDR2 YFSETQ. This CDR3 region has 16 residues. CDR3 sequence reads: CASSLAPTGDTGELFF. CDR3 DNA: TGCGCCAGCAGCTTGGCACCGACAGGGGACACCGGGGAGCTGTTTTTT.

V usage is TRBV4-2 and J usage is TRBJ2-3, with 7 bases aligning to TRBD1. The germline CDR1 and CDR2 sequences are LGHNA and YNFKEQ. CDR3 length: 17 residues. Trimming at V came to 5 bases and at J to 0 bases, leaving 11 bases not matched to a gene. The CDR3 protein is CASSSQIRQGSTDTQYF. The CDR3, as DNA: TGTGCCAGCAGCTCCCAGATTCGACAGGGAAGCACAGATACGCAGTATTTT.

The chain uses TRBV5-1 and TRBJ2-5, with 10 bases identical to TRBD1. Looked up from germline, CDR1 is SGHRS and CDR2 is YFSETQ. The CDR3 runs to 15 residues. The trim removed 4 bases at V and 5 bases at J, leaving 8 bases unmatched. CDR3 amino acids: CASSAGQGLGETQYF. Written as DNA, the CDR3 is TGCGCCAGCAGCGCGGGACAGGGGCTAGGGGAGACCCAGTACTTC.

The chain links TRBV7-8 to TRBJ2-3, with 9 bases lining up with TRBD2. Germline CDR1 reads SGHVS; CDR2 reads FQNEAQ. The CDR3 covers 15 residues. Unmatched junction bases numbered 6, after V lost 5 bases and J lost 3 bases. CDR3 DNA: TGTGCCAGCAGCCGGGGTAGCGGGAGAACAGATACGCAGTATTTT. Its protein is CASSRGSGRTDTQYF. Drawing the rest from reference TRBV7-8 and TRBJ2-3, the complete variable domain is GAGVSQSPRYKVAKRGQDVALRCDPISGHVSLFWYQQALGQGPEFLTYFQNEAQLDKSGLPSDRFFAERPEGSVSTLKIQRTQQEDSAVYLCASSRGSGRTDTQYFGPGTRLTVL.

This chain connects TRBV2 to TRBJ1-6, with D perhaps TRBD1 (5 bases). Germline CDR1 is SNHLY and CDR2 is FYNNEI. The V end lost 9 bases, the J end lost 9 bases, and 24 bases lay between the germline ends. The CDR3 runs 16 residues. The DNA of the CDR3 is TGTGCCAGATGCGACAGTACGGACGCCCCCAGTTCACCCCTCCACTTT. Protein product: CARCDSTDAPSSPLHF.

The chain carries TRBV4-2 and TRBJ2-3; possible D gene TRBD1, 6 bases. Trimming took off 0 bases at V and 0 bases at J, with 10 bases between the two ends. The CDR3 extends over 16 amino acids. Germline-derived CDR1 and CDR2 are LGHNA and YNFKEQ. The CDR3 DNA sequence: TGTGCCAGCAGCCAAGATAAGGACAGCAGCACAGATACGCAGTATTTT. Translated, it gives CASSQDKDSSTDTQYF.

This clone was seen only once. This chain connects TRBV18 to TRBJ2-7, with 9 bases aligning to TRBD1. The V gene end was trimmed by 0 bases and the J gene end by 3 bases; junction bases not matched to a gene: 6. Germline V gene lookup returns CDR1 KGHSH and CDR2 LQKENI. This CDR3 has 16 amino acids. CDR3 sequence (DNA): TGTGCCAGCTCACCACCGGGACAGGGAAAAGTCTACGAGCAGTACTTC. Translated: CASSPPGQGKVYEQYF. Drawing the rest from reference TRBV18 and TRBJ2-7, the complete variable domain is NAGVMQNPRHLVRRRGQEARLRCSPMKGHSHVYWYRQLPEEGLKFMVYLQKENIIDESGMPKERFSAEFPKEGPSILRIQQVVRGDSAAYFCASSPPGQGKVYEQYFGPGTRLTVT.

This clone was counted many times. The same CDR3 arises from other DNA sequences in this sample as well. J is TRBJ1-1 and V is TRBV27; D possibly corresponds to TRBD1 (5 bases). CDR3 length: 13 residues. Trimming left V 8 bases short and J 3 bases short, with 13 bases between. Germline lookup yields CDR1 MNHEY and CDR2 SMNVEV (reference sequence). CDR3 coding DNA: TGTGCCAGCGGAAGGGGCCGGGACACTGAAGCTTTCTTT. It yields the protein CASGRGRDTEAFF.

This clone was detected only once. The chain couples TRBV28 to TRBJ2-7; 7 nucleotides agree with TRBD1. After removal of 2 bases from V and 6 bases from J, the junction contained 1 base not matched to a gene. Per germline, CDR1 MDHEN and CDR2 SYDVKM. The CDR3 has 12 amino acids. The CDR3 nucleotides are TGTGCCAGCAGTTTACCAGGGGGCGAGCAGTACTTC. The encoded protein is CASSLPGGEQYF.

The chain has TRBV7-9 and TRBJ2-5; a possible D gene is TRBD2 (5 bases). V was shortened by 5 bases and J by 4 bases, with 20 bases between the two germline ends. The CDR3 loop spans 16 amino acids. Germline CDR1 is SEHNR and CDR2 is FQNEAQ (reference sequence). The CDR3 sequence: CASSPPPSFDRETQYF. CDR3 DNA: TGTGCCAGCAGCCCCCCCCCTAGCTTTGATCGAGAGACCCAGTACTTC. The entire variable domain, with the rest obtained from reference TRBV7-9 and TRBJ2-5, is as follows: DTGVSQNPRHKITKRGQNVTFRCDPISEHNRLYWYRQTLGQGPEFLTYFQNEAQLEKSRLLSDRFSAERPKGSFSTLEIQRTEQGDSAMYLCASSPPPSFDRETQYFGPGTRLLVL.

This clone was seen only once. The rearrangement links TRBV6-6 to TRBJ2-1, with 8 positions matching TRBD1. The germline V gene has CDR1 MNHNY and CDR2 SVGAGI (reference sequence). The trim removed 6 bases at V and 7 bases at J, leaving 11 bases unmatched. The length of the CDR3 is 15 residues. CDR3 DNA: TGTGCCAGCAGCCCCTCCCAGGGGGCGGGTAATGAGCAGTTCTTC. This codes for CASSPSQGAGNEQFF.

Here the CDR3 reads CASSYKAGNQPQHF. The CDR3 DNA sequence: TGTGCCAGCAGTTATAAGGCGGGCAATCAGCCCCAGCATTTT. The chain employs TRBV6-5 and TRBJ1-5, with unresolved D. Per the germline V gene, CDR1 is MNHEY and CDR2 is SVGAGI. The CDR3 length is 14 residues. V lost 3 bases and J lost 2, with 8 bases in between.

The rearrangement uses TRBV5-4 and TRBJ2-7; D call uncertain. The CDR3 spans 14 residues. Germline loops: CDR1 SGHNT, CDR2 YYREEE (reference sequence). Trimming left V 2 bases short and J 4 bases short, with 13 bases between. The CDR3: CASSLASDPYEQYF. The DNA for the CDR3 is TGTGCCAGCAGCTTAGCTTCTGACCCGTACGAGCAGTACTTC.

The V call is TRBV13, the J call TRBJ2-7, with TRBD2 identical over 7 bases. The CDR3 totals 14 residues. CDR1 is PRHDT, CDR2 FYEKMQ, per germline (reference sequence). Trimming took 4 bases from V and 3 from J; bases not matched to a gene: 6. CDR3 loop: CASSWEGGFYEQYF. Here the CDR3 DNA reads TGTGCCAGCAGCTGGGAGGGAGGTTTCTACGAGCAGTACTTC.

This clone occurred once. J is TRBJ1-2 and V is TRBV23-1, with TRBD1 as a possible D gene (5 bases). TRBV23-1 is flagged as an ORF with uncertain function. This CDR3 spans 14 amino acids. V lost 10 bases and J 0 bases, leaving 15 bases between the germline ends. DNA of the CDR3: TGCGCCACCAATAGAGGGGACCCTAACTATGGCTACACCTTC. Its translation: CATNRGDPNYGYTF.

The rearrangement links TRBV27 to TRBJ2-7; either TRBD1 or TRBD2 may fit D (6 bases each). CDR1 and CDR2 from the germline V gene are MNHEY and SMNVEV (reference sequence). The CDR3 loop spans 15 amino acids. Trimming removed 6 bases from V and 3 bases from J, with 18 bases in between. The CDR3 reads CASSPQTGGRYEQYF. CDR3 in DNA: TGTGCCAGCAGCCCTCAGACAGGAGGGCGCTACGAGCAGTACTTC.

This clone was seen just once. This rearrangement joins TRBV5-1 to TRBJ2-1; D remains unclear. The CDR3 has 12 amino acids. V was trimmed by 5 bases and J by 4 bases, leaving 7 bases between them. Germline loops: CDR1 SGHRS, CDR2 YFSETQ. In DNA, the CDR3 is TGCGCCAGCAGTGAACAGTACAATGAGCAGTTCTTC. It is translated as CASSEQYNEQFF.

The genes are TRBV7-8 and TRBJ2-7, with a tentative D call TRBD2 (6 bases). The germline CDR1 and CDR2 sequences are SGHVS and FQNEAQ. Trimming removed 5 bases from V and 3 bases from J, with 14 bases in between. This CDR3 is built from 14 residues. Here the CDR3 reads CASSPGTYRYEQYF. CDR3 sequence (DNA): TGTGCCAGCAGCCCCGGGACTTACCGCTACGAGCAGTACTTC.

The chain joins TRBV5-1 to TRBJ1-2; possible D gene TRBD1, 6 bases. The germline V gene has CDR1 SGHRS and CDR2 YFSETQ. The CDR3 extends over 15 amino acids. The V gene lost 1 base and the J gene lost 5 bases, with 15 bases spanning the gap. The CDR3 DNA sequence: TGCGCCAGCAGCTTGTACTACAGGGCCCCTTATGGCTACACCTTC. It yields the protein CASSLYYRAPYGYTF.

This clone is a singleton in its sample. This chain uses TRBV11-2 with TRBJ2-5; D is ambiguous. V was shortened by 0 bases and J by 4 bases, with 12 bases between the two germline ends. Germline V gives CDR1 SGHAT, CDR2 FQNNGV. The CDR3 totals 15 residues. The DNA of the CDR3 is TGTGCCAGCAGCTTAGACCCCATCAGAACAGAGACCCAGTACTTC. It specifies CASSLDPIRTETQYF.

This clone is a singleton in its sample. The chain is built from TRBV4-3 and TRBJ2-3, with TRBD2 matching 7 bases. Germline V gene lookup returns CDR1 LGHNA and CDR2 YSLEER. The CDR3 consists of 16 residues. The trim removed 2 bases at V and 5 bases at J, leaving 10 bases unmatched. Here the CDR3 DNA reads TGCGCCAGCAGCCAAACGGGACTAAAAAGTGTAGATACGCAGTATTTT. This encodes CASSQTGLKSVDTQYF.

V is TRBV7-2 and J is TRBJ2-3; 11 nucleotides match TRBD2. CDR3 size: 18 residues. Germline assignment: CDR1 SGHTA and CDR2 FQGNSA. Unmatched junction bases numbered 10, after V lost 5 bases and J lost 0 bases. CDR3 loop: CASSTNGLAGPSTDTQYF. CDR3 coding DNA: TGTGCCAGCAGCACCAACGGACTAGCGGGTCCTAGCACAGATACGCAGTATTTT.

The CDR3 DNA follows: TGTGCCACCAGCAGAGATTGGGAGGTCCCGACCTCTGGAAACACCATATATTTT. This codes for CATSRDWEVPTSGNTIYF. This chain connects TRBV15 to TRBJ1-3, with D hard to call. CDR1 and CDR2 (germline): LNHNV, YYDKDF (reference sequence). This CDR3 is built from 18 residues. Deletions cut 0 bases from V and 0 bases from J, with 15 bases between.

The chain carries TRBV28 and TRBJ2-1; TRBD2 agrees at 12 bases. Germline CDR1 reads MDHEN; CDR2 reads SYDVKM. V was clipped by 7 bases and J by 6 bases; unmatched bases: 4. The CDR3 length is 14 residues. CDR3 in amino acids: CASTPGLAGNEQFF. The CDR3 DNA reads TGTGCCAGCACCCCGGGACTAGCGGGCAATGAGCAGTTCTTC.

The chain carries TRBV4-2 and TRBJ2-6; D remains ambiguous. The CDR3 sequence is 20 residues long. Germline V gene lookup returns CDR1 LGHNA and CDR2 YNFKEQ. Deletions cut 1 base from V and 0 bases from J, with 19 bases between. The CDR3 loop is CASSQGIIHPQLSGANVLTF. CDR3 nucleotides: TGTGCCAGCAGCCAAGGGATTATCCATCCCCAACTCTCTGGGGCCAACGTCCTGACTTTC.

V and J are TRBV10-3 and TRBJ2-3; a possible D gene is TRBD2 (6 bases). Trimming left V 3 bases short and J 2 bases short, with 15 bases between. This CDR3 has 16 amino acids. The germline CDR1 and CDR2 sequences are ENHRY and SYGVKD. The CDR3 DNA is TGTGCCATCAGTGATTTCTCCCGGGACTCCACAGATACGCAGTATTTT. Its protein product is CAISDFSRDSTDTQYF.

The chain carries TRBV10-3 and TRBJ1-1, with D maybe TRBD1 (5 bases). Between the trimmed V and J ends, which lost 7 bases and 3 bases, there was a span of 15 bases. This CDR3 contains 14 residues. Germline lookup yields CDR1 ENHRY and CDR2 SYGVKD. CDR3: CAITQWGADTEAFF. The CDR3 coding sequence is TGTGCCATCACTCAATGGGGCGCGGACACTGAAGCTTTCTTT.